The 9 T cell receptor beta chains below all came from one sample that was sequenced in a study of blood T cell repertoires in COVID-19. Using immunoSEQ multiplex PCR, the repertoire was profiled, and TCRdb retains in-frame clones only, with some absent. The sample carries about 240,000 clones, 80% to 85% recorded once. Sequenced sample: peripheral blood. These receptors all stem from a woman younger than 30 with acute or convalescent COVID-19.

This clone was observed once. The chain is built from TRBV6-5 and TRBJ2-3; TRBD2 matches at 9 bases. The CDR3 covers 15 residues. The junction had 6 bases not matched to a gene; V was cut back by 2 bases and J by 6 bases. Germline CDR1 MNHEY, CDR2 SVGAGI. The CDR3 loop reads CASSYKASGTDTQYF. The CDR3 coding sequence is TGTGCCAGCAGTTACAAGGCTAGCGGGACCGATACGCAGTATTTT.

The DNA for the CDR3 is TGTGCCAGCCGGGCCCAGGGGGCGGGGGTCAATGAGCAGTTCTTC. Its protein is CASRAQGAGVNEQFF. The chain employs TRBV6-5 and TRBJ2-1; tentative D call: TRBD1 (8 bases). CDR1 MNHEY and CDR2 SVGAGI come from the germline V gene. Trimming stripped 8 bases from V and 6 bases from J, with 20 bases between. This CDR3 has 15 amino acids.

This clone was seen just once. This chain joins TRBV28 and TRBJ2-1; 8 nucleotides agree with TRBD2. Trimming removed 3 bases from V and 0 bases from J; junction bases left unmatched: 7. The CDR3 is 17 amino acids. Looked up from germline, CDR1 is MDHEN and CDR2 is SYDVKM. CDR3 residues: CASSLVEREFSYNEQFF. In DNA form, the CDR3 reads TGTGCCAGCAGTTTGGTTGAGCGGGAGTTCTCCTACAATGAGCAGTTCTTC.

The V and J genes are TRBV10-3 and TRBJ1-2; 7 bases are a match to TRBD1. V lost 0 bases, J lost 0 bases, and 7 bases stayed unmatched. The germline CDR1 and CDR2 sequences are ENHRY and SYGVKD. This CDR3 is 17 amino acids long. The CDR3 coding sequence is TGTGCCATCAGTGAGTCGACTGACAGGGTAACTAACTATGGCTACACCTTC. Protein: CAISESTDRVTNYGYTF.

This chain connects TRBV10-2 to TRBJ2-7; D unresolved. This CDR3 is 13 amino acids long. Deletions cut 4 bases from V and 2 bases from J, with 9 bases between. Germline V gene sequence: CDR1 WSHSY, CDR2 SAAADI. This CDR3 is CASSVGPPYEQYF. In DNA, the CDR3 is TGCGCCAGCAGTGTTGGGCCTCCCTACGAGCAGTACTTC.

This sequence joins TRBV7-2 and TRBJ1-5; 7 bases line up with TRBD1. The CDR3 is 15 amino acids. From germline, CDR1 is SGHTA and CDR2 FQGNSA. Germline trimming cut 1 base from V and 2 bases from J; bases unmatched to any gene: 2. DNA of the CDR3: TGTGCCAGCAGCTTAGGGACAGGTCGCAATCAGCCCCAGCATTTT. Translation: CASSLGTGRNQPQHF.

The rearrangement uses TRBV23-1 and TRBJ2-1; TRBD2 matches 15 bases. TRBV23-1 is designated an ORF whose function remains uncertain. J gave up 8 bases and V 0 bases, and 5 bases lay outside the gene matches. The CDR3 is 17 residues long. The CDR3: CASSQSGLAGGPDEQFF. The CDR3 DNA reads TGCGCCAGCAGTCAATCCGGACTAGCGGGAGGGCCCGATGAGCAGTTCTTC.

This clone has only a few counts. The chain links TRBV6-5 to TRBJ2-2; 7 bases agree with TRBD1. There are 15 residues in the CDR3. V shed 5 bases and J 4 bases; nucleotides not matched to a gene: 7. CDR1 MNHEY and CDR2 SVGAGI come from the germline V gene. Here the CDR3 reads CASSKGAAGTGELFF. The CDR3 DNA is TGTGCCAGCAGTAAGGGGGCGGCAGGCACCGGGGAGCTGTTTTTT.

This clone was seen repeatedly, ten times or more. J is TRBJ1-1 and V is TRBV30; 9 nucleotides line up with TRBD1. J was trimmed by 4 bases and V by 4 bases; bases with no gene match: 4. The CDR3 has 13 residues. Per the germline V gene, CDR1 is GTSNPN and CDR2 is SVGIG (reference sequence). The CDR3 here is CAWMGTGSTEAFF. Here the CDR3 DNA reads TGTGCCTGGATGGGGACAGGGTCCACTGAAGCTTTCTTT.